This is a list of T cell receptor beta chains from one sample in a study of blood T cells in healthy people across ages. TCRdb analysed the 5' RACE reads with MiXCR anew, one entry per CDR3 protein. The sample holds roughly 1,700,000 distinct CDR3 sequences, 28% seen once. The sequencing input was blood. These receptors originate from a woman in her twenties or thirties in good health. CDR3s include the opening cysteine and the closing phenylalanine or tryptophan. Each record gives: V gene, J gene, D gene, clone size, CDR3 DNA, CDR3 protein. D genes are given only for firm matches. Not every row has a clone size; where given, it reads once, few, many or a size class.

>TRBV12-5|TRBJ1-2|-|few
TGTGCTAGTGGTAACTCACTCACCGGCTATGGCTACACCTTC
CASGNSLTGYGYTF
>TRBV5-1|TRBJ1-4|-|-
TGCGCCAGCAGCTTGAGCCTCCCGGGTGAAAAACTGTTTTTT
CASSLSLPGEKLFF
>TRBV5-1|TRBJ2-6|TRBD1|many
TGCGCCAGCAGTGTGTGGACAGGGGTCTCTGGGGCCAACGTCCTGACTTTC
CASSVWTGVSGANVLTF
>TRBV7-9|TRBJ2-1|-|-
TGTGCCAGCAACTTAGGTCCCCAGCAGTTCTTC
CASNLGPQQFF
>TRBV28|TRBJ2-7|TRBD1|-
TGTGCCAGCAGCCTCTTAGTTGGGACAGGGGAGCACGAGCAGTACTTC
CASSLLVGTGEHEQYF
>TRBV12-3/TRBV12-4|TRBJ1-5|-|-
TGTGCCAGCAGACTAGGAGCCTATAGCAATCAGCCCCAGCATTTT
CASRLGAYSNQPQHF
>TRBV28|TRBJ2-1|TRBD1|-
TGTGCCAGCGATTACGGGACAGGGTACAATGAGCAGTTCTTC
CASDYGTGYNEQFF
>TRBV12-3/TRBV12-4|TRBJ2-2|TRBD2|few
TGTGCCAGCAGTGGGCCCCAGCGGGGTCTCACCGGGGAGCTGTTTTTT
CASSGPQRGLTGELFF
>TRBV30|TRBJ2-1|TRBD2|-
TGTGCCTGGCGAACCCCCGGGAGGGAGGGTCCTGAGCAGTTCTTC
CAWRTPGREGPEQFF
>TRBV6-1|TRBJ2-7|-|many
TGTGCCAGCAGTGATTTTGGTAGGTCGAGAGGCTACGAGCAGTACTTC
CASSDFGRSRGYEQYF
>TRBV5-1|TRBJ2-1|TRBD2|-
TGCGCCAGCAGCCAGACTAGCGGGAGGGCCGCGGAGCAGTTCTTC
CASSQTSGRAAEQFF
>TRBV13|TRBJ2-1|TRBD2|-
TGTGCCAGCAGCCGCAGGTTCCTCGGGCTAGCGGCCTACAATGAGCAGTTCTTC
CASSRRFLGLAAYNEQFF
>TRBV6-2/TRBV6-3|TRBJ2-1|-|few
TGTGCCAGCAGTCGCGCGGGGTTCGACCTATTCGGTGAGCAGTTCTTC
CASSRAGFDLFGEQFF
>TRBV14|TRBJ2-7|-|-
TGTGCCAGCAGCCAAAGTGGAGTAGCCCGCAACGAGCAGTACTTC
CASSQSGVARNEQYF
>TRBV20-1|TRBJ2-7|-|-
TGCAGTGCTAGGGATAGCGCGTACTACGAGCAGTACTTC
CSARDSAYYEQYF
>TRBV12-3/TRBV12-4|TRBJ2-6|-|few
TGTGCCAGCTCGGGAGCGGTGACCTCCTGGGCCAACGTCCTGACTTTC
CASSGAVTSWANVLTF
>TRBV12-3/TRBV12-4|TRBJ2-7|TRBD2|-
TGTGCCAGCAGTTGGACTAGCGGGAATCCCTACGAGCAGTACTTC
CASSWTSGNPYEQYF
>TRBV15|TRBJ1-2|-|few
TGTGCCACCAGCAGAGATGGAAATTCATATGGCTACACCTTC
CATSRDGNSYGYTF
>TRBV15|TRBJ2-3|TRBD2|-
TGTGCCACCAGCCCCCGTAGCGGGGGGATCGCAGATACGCAGTATTTT
CATSPRSGGIADTQYF
>TRBV9|TRBJ2-7|TRBD2|-
TGTGCCAGCAGCGTAGCTGGCGGGAGCACTGGGAACGAGCAGTACTTC
CASSVAGGSTGNEQYF
>TRBV29-1|TRBJ2-7|-|few
TGCAGCGTTGGGGAACAGGGAAACGAGCAGTACTTC
CSVGEQGNEQYF
>TRBV20-1|TRBJ2-1|-|-
TGCAGTGCCAATCCTATGTACAATGAGCAGGTCTTC
CSANPMYNEQVF
>TRBV28|TRBJ1-6|TRBD1|-
TGTGCCAGCAGTCCAGGGACAGGCAGCTCACCCCTCCACTTT
CASSPGTGSSPLHF
>TRBV9|TRBJ2-7|TRBD2|-
TGTGCCAGCAGCACTAGCGGGAGCATGTACGAGCAGTACTTC
CASSTSGSMYEQYF
>TRBV24-1|TRBJ2-5|TRBD2|-
TGTGCCACCAGTGATCGTGTAGCGGGACTAGAGACCCAGTACTTC
CATSDRVAGLETQYF
>TRBV30|TRBJ2-1|-|few
TGTGCCTGGAGGGCCCAGAGCTCCTACAATGAGCAGTTCTTC
CAWRAQSSYNEQFF
>TRBV29-1|TRBJ2-3|-|many
TGCAGCGCCCGTCGAGGGAGAGTGGCAGATACGCAGTATTTT
CSARRGRVADTQYF
>TRBV7-2|TRBJ1-4|-|-
TGTGCCAGCAGCTTAGCGCTGGGGGGTAGAGGTGAAAAACTGTTTTTT
CASSLALGGRGEKLFF
>TRBV5-1|TRBJ2-7|-|-
TGCGCCAGCAGCTTTAAGGGGCGCGCCTCCTACGAGCAGTACTTC
CASSFKGRASYEQYF
>TRBV9|TRBJ2-5|TRBD2|many
TGTGCCAGCAGCGTAAATGGTCTAGCGGAAATTCAAGAGACCCAGTACTTC
CASSVNGLAEIQETQYF
>TRBV11-2|TRBJ2-1|TRBD2|many
TGTGCCAGCAGCTTAGATGTGGCACTAGCGGGTAATGAGCAGTTCTTC
CASSLDVALAGNEQFF
>TRBV3-1|TRBJ2-3|TRBD2|-
TGTGCCAGCAGCCAAGAGGCGGGACTACCCACAGATACGCAGTATTTT
CASSQEAGLPTDTQYF
>TRBV7-9|TRBJ2-1|-|-
TGTGCCAGCAGCTTAGGGGCCAGGGAGCGGGATGAGCAGTTCTTC
CASSLGARERDEQFF
>TRBV5-1|TRBJ2-1|TRBD1|few
TGCGCCAGCAGCGGCAACCAGGGGGCCGGGGATGAGCAGTTCTTC
CASSGNQGAGDEQFF
>TRBV12-3/TRBV12-4|TRBJ1-2|-|-
TGTGCCACTACGCGGGCGCGGGGTGGCTACACCTTC
CATTRARGGYTF
>TRBV2|TRBJ2-1|-|-
TGTGCCAGCAGTGGGGGGGCTGGGGGCGATGAGCAGTTCTTC
CASSGGAGGDEQFF
>TRBV28|TRBJ1-2|TRBD1|few
TGTGCCAGCAACCCGACAGGGGATGGCTACACCTTC
CASNPTGDGYTF
>TRBV3-1|TRBJ2-5|-|-
TGTGCCAGCAGCCAAGAGGCGGGAATGACCCAGTACTTC
CASSQEAGMTQYF
>TRBV7-2|TRBJ2-1|-|-
TGTGCCAGCAGCTTAATGATGGGGGCGTACAATGAGCAGTTCTTC
CASSLMMGAYNEQFF
>TRBV12-3/TRBV12-4|TRBJ2-5|-|many
TGTGCCAGCAGGTCAGGGGTAGAGACCCAGTACTTC
CASRSGVETQYF
>TRBV24-1|TRBJ2-5|-|-
TGTGCCACCAGTGATAGAGGGTCTCCTTTGGGGGAGACCCAGTACTTC
CATSDRGSPLGETQYF
>TRBV29-1|TRBJ1-2|-|many
TGCAGCGTCATTGGGGAGGCCTATGGCTACACCTTC
CSVIGEAYGYTF
>TRBV12-3/TRBV12-4|TRBJ1-2|-|-
TGTGCCAGCAGTTCTCGAAGGGAAGGTGGCTACACCTTC
CASSSRREGGYTF
>TRBV20-1|TRBJ1-2|-|once
TGCAGTGCTAGAGAATCACAGTTCTATGGCTACACCTTC
CSARESQFYGYTF
>TRBV5-1|TRBJ2-7|-|many
TGCGCCAGCAGCGGCGGGGCTCACTACGAGCAGTACTTC
CASSGGAHYEQYF
>TRBV4-1|TRBJ2-7|-|-
TGCGCCAGCAGCCAGACCCCGGGGGCCCCCTACGAGCAGTACTTC
CASSQTPGAPYEQYF
>TRBV9|TRBJ2-7|-|-
TGTGCCAGCAGCGTAGACTCACGAGGATCCGGGGGCTCCTACGAGCAGTACTTC
CASSVDSRGSGGSYEQYF
>TRBV7-6|TRBJ2-3|TRBD2|-
TGTGCCGCGTCGGCGGGAGAGGCAGATACGCGGTATTTT
CAASAGEADTRYF
>TRBV19|TRBJ1-1|-|-
TGTGCCAGTATGGCTCTCGGGGAGGAAGCTTTCTTT
CASMALGEEAFF
>TRBV11-2|TRBJ2-1|-|-
TGTGCCAGCAACTACTCGCAAAGCTCCTACAATGAGCAGTTCTTC
CASNYSQSSYNEQFF
>TRBV29-1|TRBJ2-1|-|few
TGCAGCGTTGATGGCACGCAGTACAATGAGCAGTTCTTC
CSVDGTQYNEQFF
>TRBV29-1|TRBJ1-2|-|many
TGCAGCGTTGAAGACAGCCTTTACTATGGCTACACCTTC
CSVEDSLYYGYTF
>TRBV7-2|TRBJ2-7|TRBD2|-
TGTGCCAGCACTAGCGGGAGCCGGTACTTC
CASTSGSRYF
>TRBV7-6|TRBJ2-3|-|-
TGTGCCGGCAGCTTAGTTGTTAGAGATACGCAGTATTTT
CAGSLVVRDTQYF
>TRBV6-4|TRBJ2-5|TRBD2|many
TGTGCCAGCAGTGACCAGACTAGCGGACAAGAGACCCAGTACTTC
CASSDQTSGQETQYF
>TRBV20-1|TRBJ1-4|-|few
TGCAGTGCTAGTAAGAGGGACAATGAAAAACTGTTTTTT
CSASKRDNEKLFF
>TRBV11-2|TRBJ2-7|-|many
TGTGCCAGCAGCTTAGAGCGGAGGGCCATTCCCTACGAGCAGTACTTC
CASSLERRAIPYEQYF